The entry below gives a single TCR beta chain sequence along with its context. The data originate from a study of shared clonotypes between healthy human individuals. Study in general: Each donor's CD4 naive and CD4 memory cells filled three plates apiece, CD8 naive two, and CD8 memory one.

TCRdb keeps only in-frame clones here, not all; method: immunoSEQ multiplex PCR. The sample consists of roughly 1,100,000 clones, about 70% of them appearing once. Germline V gene sequence: CDR1 MNHNS, CDR2 SASEGT. The CDR3 loop spans 17 amino acids. The J segment lost 2 bases and the V segment lost 4 bases, leaving 8 bases of the junction unmatched. None of the donors, who were healthy HIV-negative adults, had recently had acute infections or vaccinations. Every donor, a Caucasian adult, lived in Nashville, Tennessee. Naive CD45RA+ and memory CD45RA-negative subsets were split from CD4+ cells. The chain recombines TRBV6-1 with TRBJ2-7; 13 bases align to TRBD2. The sequence was collected from a young man in good health. The sequenced sample consisted of memory CD4+ T cells sorted from blood. Specified subset: CD45RA-negative fraction. CDR3: CASSGPGTSGDPYEQYF. CDR3 DNA sequence: TGTGCCAGCAGTGGTCCCGGGACTAGCGGGGATCCCTACGAGCAGTACTTC.